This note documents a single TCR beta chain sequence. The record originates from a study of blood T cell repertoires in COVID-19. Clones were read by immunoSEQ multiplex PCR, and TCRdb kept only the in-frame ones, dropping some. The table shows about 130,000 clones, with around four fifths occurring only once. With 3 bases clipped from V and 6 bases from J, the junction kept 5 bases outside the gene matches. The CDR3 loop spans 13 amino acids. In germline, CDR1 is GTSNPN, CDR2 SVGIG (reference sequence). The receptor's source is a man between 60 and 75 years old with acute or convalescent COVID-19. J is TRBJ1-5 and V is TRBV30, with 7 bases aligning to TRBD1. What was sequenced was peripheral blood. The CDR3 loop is CAWRGDRGQPQHF. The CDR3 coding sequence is TGTGCCTGGAGGGGGGACAGAGGTCAGCCCCAGCATTTT.